The T cell receptor beta chain described here comes from a study of blood T cells in healthy people across ages. Only one count was recorded for this clonotype. Ranging in age from about 6 to 95, the donors were healthy Caucasian individuals from Russia. Germline CDR1 reads DFQATT; CDR2 reads SNEGSKA (reference sequence). CDR3 length: 15 residues. The V and J ends lost 0 bases and 0 bases respectively, with 11 bases between them. Through a sample-barcoded 5' primer and a J-beta primer mix, a second PCR was run for 7 to 11 cycles. A single record per CDR3 protein comes from TCRdb applying MiXCR to the 5' RACE reads. The sample holds hundreds of thousands of distinct CDR3 sequences, 49% seen once.

The TCR originated in a woman aged 55-70 years in good health. Sequenced material: blood. The rearrangement links TRBV20-1 to TRBJ1-1; no clear D. The CDR3 reads CSARDGKLMNTEAFF. In DNA, the CDR3 is TGCAGTGCTAGAGATGGGAAGCTCATGAACACTGAAGCTTTCTTT.